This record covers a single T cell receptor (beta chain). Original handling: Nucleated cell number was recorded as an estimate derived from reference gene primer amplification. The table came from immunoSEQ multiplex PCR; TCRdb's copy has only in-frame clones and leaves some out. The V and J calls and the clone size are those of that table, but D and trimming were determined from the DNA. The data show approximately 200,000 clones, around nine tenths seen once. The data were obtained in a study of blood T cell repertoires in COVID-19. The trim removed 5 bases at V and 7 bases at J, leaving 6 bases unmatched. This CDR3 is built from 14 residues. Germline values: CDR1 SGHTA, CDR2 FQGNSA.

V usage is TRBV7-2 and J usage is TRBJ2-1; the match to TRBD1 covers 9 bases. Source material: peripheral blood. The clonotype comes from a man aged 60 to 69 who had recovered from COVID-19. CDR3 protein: CASSTQGAGNEQFF. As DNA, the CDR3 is TGTGCCAGCAGCACACAGGGGGCAGGGAATGAGCAGTTCTTC.